One sample yielded the 14 T cell receptor beta chains listed below, sequenced in a study of OX40 agonist ivuxolimab in advanced cancers. Repertoires were generated with immunoSEQ multiplex PCR, while TCRdb's copy carries only in-frame clones and drops some. The table shows tens of thousands of clones, with roughly 84% occurring only once. Sequencing used CD4+ or CD8+ T cells sorted from blood, obtained in a trial of the OX40 agonist ivuxolimab. The receptor set was obtained from an adult with an advanced solid tumor such as melanoma, head and neck, liver or kidney cancer.

The chain combines TRBV19 with TRBJ2-1; D is possibly TRBD1 or TRBD2 (5 bases each). The CDR3 runs 15 residues. V was shortened by 3 bases and J by 8 bases, with 17 bases between the two germline ends. Per germline, CDR1 LNHDA and CDR2 SQIVND (reference sequence). This chain's CDR3 is CASSILGDPGDEQFF. In DNA, the CDR3 is TGTGCCAGTAGTATCTTGGGGGACCCTGGGGATGAGCAGTTCTTC. Based on the CDR3 plus reference TRBV19 and TRBJ2-1, the full variable domain is DGGITQSPKYLFRKEGQNVTLSCEQNLNHDAMYWYRQDPGQGLRLIYYSQIVNDFQKGDIAEGYSVSREKKESFPLTVTSAQKNPTAFYLCASSILGDPGDEQFFGPGTRLTVL.

The chain employs TRBV10-3 and TRBJ1-4; D ambiguous. The CDR3 is 15 residues long. V dropped 0 bases and J dropped 8 bases, with 13 bases sitting between them. From germline, CDR1 is ENHRY and CDR2 SYGVKD. In nucleotides, the CDR3 is TGTGCCATCAGTGAGTCGTTAGGTGGCAGCGAAAAACTGTTTTTT. It codes for CAISESLGGSEKLFF.

This clone has just one count. The chain combines TRBV11-2 with TRBJ2-7, with TRBD2 matching 9 bases. The CDR3 extends over 18 amino acids. The V and J ends lost 0 bases and 9 bases, in that order; junction bases with no gene match: 18. Germline CDR1 SGHAT, CDR2 FQNNGV. The chain's CDR3 is CASSLESWLREGARGQYF. CDR3 nucleotides: TGTGCCAGCAGCTTAGAGTCTTGGTTGCGGGAGGGTGCCAGGGGGCAGTACTTC.

The chain links TRBV21-1 to TRBJ1-1; TRBD1 is the table's D call, not checked against the DNA. TRBV21-1 is assigned pseudogene status. The CDR3 is 18 residues long. The CDR3 nucleotides read TGTGCCAGCAGTCACTCTAGTAAGGTTAGACAGCTGAACACTGAAGCTTTCTTT. Translation gives CASSHSSKVRQLNTEAFF.

The chain employs TRBV30 and TRBJ2-7; either TRBD1 or TRBD2 may fit D (6 bases each). V lost 6 bases, J lost 4 bases, and 19 bases lay in between. The germline V gene encodes CDR1 GTSNPN and CDR2 SVGIG (reference sequence). The CDR3 is made up of 14 amino acids. The CDR3 spells CACLLSRGPYEQYF. CDR3 in DNA: TGTGCCTGCCTGCTGTCACGGGGGCCTTACGAGCAGTACTTC.

V usage is TRBV11-3 and J usage is TRBJ2-7, with 11 bases lining up with TRBD2. The germline CDR1 and CDR2 sequences are SGHNT and YENEEA. This CDR3 region has 16 residues. J was trimmed by 2 bases and V by 1 base; bases with no gene match: 4. CDR3 in amino acids: CASSLVLAGGTYEQYF. Written as DNA, the CDR3 is TGTGCCAGCAGCTTAGTTCTAGCGGGAGGTACCTACGAGCAGTACTTC. The full variable domain, in which reference TRBV11-3 and TRBJ2-7 provide the parts outside the CDR3, is EAGVVQSPRYKIIEKKQPVAFWCNPISGHNTLYWYLQNLGQGPELLIRYENEEAVDDSQLPKDRFSAERLKGVDSTLKIQPAELGDSAVYLCASSLVLAGGTYEQYFGPGTRLTVT.

This chain uses TRBV7-2 with TRBJ1-1; possible D gene TRBD1, 6 bases. The V and J ends lost 1 base and 5 bases respectively, with 11 bases between them. CDR1 and CDR2 (germline): SGHTA, FQGNSA. The CDR3 contains 14 residues. In nucleotides, the CDR3 is TGTGCCAGCAGCTTAGGTCCTCAGGGGACTGAAGCTTTCTTT. Its protein is CASSLGPQGTEAFF.

The rearrangement joins TRBV27 to TRBJ2-1, with no clear D. The CDR3 extends over 14 amino acids. Germline lookup yields CDR1 MNHEY and CDR2 SMNVEV (reference sequence). V was cut by 2 bases and J by 9 bases, with 14 bases left in between. The CDR3 DNA follows: TGTGCCAGCAGTTTAGAGACTGCAACGACTGAGCAGTTCTTC. Translation gives CASSLETATTEQFF.

V gene TRBV28 combines with J gene TRBJ2-4; the D is unclear. This CDR3 spans 15 amino acids. From germline, CDR1 is MDHEN and CDR2 SYDVKM. V gave up 6 bases and J gave up 3 bases, with 15 bases separating them. The DNA for the CDR3 is TGTGCCAGCAGCCCTAATTGGCCAGGCAAAAACATTCAGTACTTC. Amino acids: CASSPNWPGKNIQYF.

This clone was recorded once. V gene TRBV7-3 combines with J gene TRBJ2-2; D is unclear. Germline loops: CDR1 SGHTA, CDR2 FQGTGA. This CDR3 is built from 14 residues. V lost 0 bases, J lost 1 base, and 3 bases lay in between. CDR3 loop: CASSLTQNTGELFF. The CDR3 DNA follows: TGTGCCAGCAGCTTAACACAGAACACCGGGGAGCTGTTTTTT.

The V call is TRBV29-1, the J call TRBJ2-3; 12 bases match TRBD2. J lost 1 base, V lost 3 bases, and 5 bases had no gene match. The CDR3 is made up of 16 amino acids. CDR1 and CDR2 (germline): SQVTM, ANQGSEA. The CDR3 bases are TGCAGCGTTGACCCCCTAGCGGGGGGGCGCACAGATACGCAGTATTTT. The encoded protein is CSVDPLAGGRTDTQYF.

The chain links TRBV5-6 to TRBJ2-7, with 13 bases matching TRBD2. CDR1 is SGHDT, CDR2 YYEEEE, per germline. The CDR3 consists of 15 residues. The ends lost 4 bases at V and 3 bases at J; junction bases unmatched: 4. The CDR3 coding sequence is TGTGCCAGCAGCCCCGGACTAGCGGGGGACTACGAGCAGTACTTC. It is translated as CASSPGLAGDYEQYF. Combining the CDR3 with reference TRBV5-6 and TRBJ2-7 gives the whole variable domain DAGVTQSPTHLIKTRGQQVTLRCSPKSGHDTVSWYQQALGQGPQFIFQYYEEEERQRGNFPDRFSGHQFPNYSSELNVNALLLGDSALYLCASSPGLAGDYEQYFGPGTRLTVT.

This chain connects TRBV10-3 to TRBJ2-5; 7 bases map to TRBD1. The DNA end favors TRBJ2-7, so the J call may be wrong. The germline V gene encodes CDR1 ENHRY and CDR2 SYGVKD. The CDR3 is 15 amino acids. DNA of the CDR3: TGTGCCATCAGTGAGTCGAGCGACAGGGCCTACGAGCAGTACTTC. It translates to CAISESSDRAYEQYF.

The CDR3 region has the DNA TGTGCCAGTAGTGTGGGACTAGCGGGAAGATACTACAATGAGCAGTTCTTC. Protein product: CASSVGLAGRYYNEQFF. This rearrangement joins TRBV19 to TRBJ2-1, with 13 bases aligning to TRBD2. Germline loops: CDR1 LNHDA, CDR2 SQIVND (reference sequence). The ends lost 5 bases at V and 3 bases at J; junction bases unmatched: 7. This CDR3 spans 17 amino acids. The complete variable domain, with remaining parts taken from reference TRBV19 and TRBJ2-1, reads DGGITQSPKYLFRKEGQNVTLSCEQNLNHDAMYWYRQDPGQGLRLIYYSQIVNDFQKGDIAEGYSVSREKKESFPLTVTSAQKNPTAFYLCASSVGLAGRYYNEQFFGPGTRLTVL.